The rows below give T cell receptor beta chains drawn from one sample of a study of T cells in localized non-small cell lung cancer. The protocol was immunoSEQ multiplex PCR, while the TCRdb copy is restricted to in-frame clones and leaves out a portion. Of 5,000 to 8,000 clones in the sample, about nine tenths were seen once. The sample was peripheral blood, taken before any cancer treatment. The receptors were gathered from a male donor aged 60 or over with stage I lung adenocarcinoma. Each CDR3 is given with its conserved first and last residue. A D gene is named only where the DNA matches it firmly. Rows may omit the clone size; those that give it use once, few, many or a size class.

j_call,d_call,v_call,clone_size,cdr3_nt,cdr3_aa
TRBJ1-5,TRBD1,TRBV30,medium-sized,TGTGCCTGGAGGCTCACCAGGGGGGGGGTCTATAGCAATCAGCCCCAGCATTTT,CAWRLTRGGVYSNQPQHF
TRBJ2-1,TRBD2,TRBV5-1,.,TGCGCCAGCAGCTTGCGTGGGACTAGTCGGACTAATGAGCAGTTCTTC,CASSLRGTSRTNEQFF
TRBJ1-1,.,TRBV4-1,.,TGCGCCAGCAGCCAGGTTACAGGGCGGGACACTGAAGCTTTCTTT,CASSQVTGRDTEAFF
TRBJ1-2,TRBD1,TRBV7-2,.,TGTGCCAGCAGCTTAGGGACAGGAAAAGGCTACACCTTC,CASSLGTGKGYTF
TRBJ2-3,.,TRBV19,few,TGTGCCAGTAGTATAGAAATCACAGATACGCAGTATTTT,CASSIEITDTQYF
TRBJ1-4,TRBD1,TRBV18,.,TGTGCCAGCTCACCACAGGGGGCAGGTGAAAAACTGTTTTTT,CASSPQGAGEKLFF
TRBJ1-4,.,TRBV19,.,TGTGCCAGTAACCCCGGGGGGGGCGCCACAACTAATGAAAAACTGTTTTTT,CASNPGGGATTNEKLFF
TRBJ2-1,TRBD1,TRBV12-5,.,TGTGCTAGCGGGACAGACGGTGAGCAGTTCTTC,CASGTDGEQFF
TRBJ2-1,TRBD2,TRBV7-7,.,TGTGCCAGCAGCTTAGGGACTAGCTTCAATGAGCAGTTCTTC,CASSLGTSFNEQFF
TRBJ1-1,.,TRBV7-3,.,TGTGCCAGCAGCTATACAATTGGGCAGACGCGCACTGAAGCTTTCTTT,CASSYTIGQTRTEAFF
TRBJ1-2,.,TRBV7-6,.,TGTGCCAGCAGCTTAGCGGGGCCCAGGGGAGAGGGCTACACCTTC,CASSLAGPRGEGYTF
TRBJ2-2,TRBD2,TRBV7-8,.,TGTGCCAGCAGCCCTTTAGCGGGGGGTGGCACCGGGGAGCTGTTTTTT,CASSPLAGGGTGELFF
TRBJ2-6,.,TRBV18,few,TGTGCCAGCTCACCAAGCATCCTAGGGCATTCTGGGGCCAACGTCCTGACTTTC,CASSPSILGHSGANVLTF
TRBJ2-1,TRBD2,TRBV9,.,TGTGCCAGCAGCATTGACGTCCTAGCGGGAGGGAATGAGCAGTTCTTC,CASSIDVLAGGNEQFF
TRBJ1-1,.,TRBV2,.,TGTGCCAGCACCGGTGAGAGGAACACTGAAGCTTTCTTT,CASTGERNTEAFF
TRBJ2-2,.,TRBV11-2,.,TGTGCCAGCAGCCCCCCAGGGGTGACCGGGGAGCTGTTTTTT,CASSPPGVTGELFF
TRBJ2-2,TRBD2,TRBV11-1,.,TGTGCCAGCAGCTTAAAGGCGGGAGGGACCGGGGAGCTGTTTTTT,CASSLKAGGTGELFF
TRBJ1-3,TRBD1,TRBV30,.,TGTGCCTGGAACAGGGGCACTGGAAACACCATATATTTT,CAWNRGTGNTIYF
TRBJ1-1,TRBD1,TRBV10-3,.,TGTGCCATCGCTACGGGACAGGGGGTAACTGAAGCTTTCTTT,CAIATGQGVTEAFF
TRBJ2-2,TRBD1,TRBV7-8,.,TGTGCCAGCAGCCGGACAGGGGGCGGGAACACCGGGGAGCTGTTTTTT,CASSRTGGGNTGELFF
TRBJ2-2,.,TRBV2,.,TGTGCCAGCAGTGATTTGGTACAGCTCACCGGGGAGCTGTTTTTT,CASSDLVQLTGELFF
TRBJ2-7,.,TRBV7-6,.,TGTGCCAGCAGCTTAGCGGCAGAAAATGGCGAGCAGTACTTC,CASSLAAENGEQYF
TRBJ2-5,TRBD2,TRBV29-1,.,TGCAGCGTTCCACGCCCGGGGGGGAGGGGAGAGACCCAGTACTTC,CSVPRPGGRGETQYF
TRBJ2-5,TRBD2,TRBV7-8,.,TGTGCCAGCAGCTCATTCGGACTAGACGTAGAGACCCAGTACTTC,CASSSFGLDVETQYF
TRBJ1-6,.,TRBV7-3,.,TGTGCCAGCAGCTTAACGGGGGATCCCCATTATAATTCACCCCTCCACTTT,CASSLTGDPHYNSPLHF
TRBJ2-1,.,TRBV7-9,.,TGTGCCAGCAGCTTGGGGATGACTGACGGAGGGAATGAGCAGTTCTTC,CASSLGMTDGGNEQFF
TRBJ2-2,TRBD2,TRBV5-1,.,TGCGCCAGCAGCTCCCCCGGGACTAGCTATACCGGGGAGCTGTTTTTT,CASSSPGTSYTGELFF
TRBJ2-2,.,TRBV11-2,.,TGTGCCAGCAGCTCCCTTCCCGGGGAGCTGTTTTTT,CASSSLPGELFF
TRBJ1-2,TRBD1,TRBV5-5,.,TGTGCCAGCAGCCCGATGGACAGGGGCTATGGCTACACCTTC,CASSPMDRGYGYTF
TRBJ1-2,TRBD1,TRBV5-1,.,TGCGCCAGCAGCCCGGGACAGACTCGAGGTGGCTACACCTTC,CASSPGQTRGGYTF
TRBJ2-2,.,TRBV2,few,TGTGCCAGCAGGTGGGACGCCGGGGAGCTGTTTTTT,CASRWDAGELFF
TRBJ2-3,.,TRBV10-2,once,TGCGCCAGCAGTGATACCGGGGCGTCAGATACGCAGTATTTT,CASSDTGASDTQYF
TRBJ1-5,TRBD1,TRBV29-1,.,TGCAGCGTTCTTGGGACAGGGGCTCAGCAGCCCCAGCATTTT,CSVLGTGAQQPQHF
TRBJ2-7,.,TRBV10-3,.,TGTGCCATCAAGTCGGGGACCGAAAGCTCCTACGAGCAGTACTTC,CAIKSGTESSYEQYF
TRBJ2-3,TRBD2,TRBV13,.,TGTGCCAGTCACTCTCGGGGGGTCATTGATACGCAGTATTTT,CASHSRGVIDTQYF
TRBJ1-1,.,TRBV6-5,.,TGTGCCAGCAGCTATGGAAGCGAAGCTTTCTTT,CASSYGSEAFF
TRBJ1-4,.,TRBV6-1,.,TGTGCCAGCAGGGGCCCAGGGGCCCAAAATGAAAAACTGTTTTTT,CASRGPGAQNEKLFF
TRBJ2-3,TRBD2,TRBV9,.,TGTGCCAGCAGCGTCCTGCCCCAACTAGCGGGCCTCACAGATACGCAGTATTTT,CASSVLPQLAGLTDTQYF
TRBJ1-2,.,TRBV5-6,few,TGTGCCAGCAGCTTGTCGTCAAGGGACGGCTACACCTTC,CASSLSSRDGYTF
TRBJ1-1,.,TRBV7-9,.,TGTGCCAGCAGCCGGGGGACTGAAGCTTTCTTT,CASSRGTEAFF
TRBJ1-5,.,TRBV19,.,TGTGCCAGTAGTATAGGTCACCAGGGGACCCAGCCCCAGCATTTT,CASSIGHQGTQPQHF
TRBJ1-2,.,TRBV19,.,TGTGCCAGCACGCCGACAGGAACCTATGGCTACACCTTC,CASTPTGTYGYTF
TRBJ2-2,.,TRBV20-1,.,TGCAGTGCCGTAAACACCGGGGAGCTGTTTTTT,CSAVNTGELFF
TRBJ2-1,.,TRBV10-2,.,TGCGCCAGCAGTGAAACGTTCCTCTACAATGAGCAGTTCTTC,CASSETFLYNEQFF
TRBJ2-3,.,TRBV7-9,.,TGTGCCAGCAGCTTAGTTGGGCAGCGCACAGATACGCAGTATTTT,CASSLVGQRTDTQYF
TRBJ2-1,.,TRBV30,.,TGTGCCTGGAGTCAAGGTGCCGAGCAGTTCTTC,CAWSQGAEQFF
TRBJ2-4,TRBD1,TRBV7-9,.,TGTGCCAGCAGCCTCGGGACAAGGGGGCACATTCAGTACTTC,CASSLGTRGHIQYF
TRBJ2-3,TRBD1,TRBV9,.,TGTGCCAGCAGCCCCCGACAGGGGTCATGGGCAGATACGCAGTATTTT,CASSPRQGSWADTQYF
TRBJ2-4,.,TRBV10-1,.,TGCGCCAGCTGGATGGAGGGCCCGGCCAAAAACATTCAGTACTTC,CASWMEGPAKNIQYF
TRBJ2-1,.,TRBV5-1,.,TGCGCCAGCAGCTTGGGTCAGGGGCCTGGTGAGCAGTTCTTC,CASSLGQGPGEQFF
TRBJ2-2,.,TRBV27,once,TGTGCCAGCAGTTTAAGGGGGGAGCTGTTTTTT,CASSLRGELFF
TRBJ1-1,.,TRBV19,few,TGTGCCAGTAGTTTGATGAACACTGAAGCTTTCTTT,CASSLMNTEAFF
TRBJ2-6,.,TRBV10-2,.,TGCGCCAGCAGTGAGGCGGCTATTGGGGCCAACGTCCTGACTTTC,CASSEAAIGANVLTF
TRBJ2-3,.,TRBV5-1,.,TGCGCCAGCAGCTTGCTTAGGGAATACACAGATACGCAGTATTTT,CASSLLREYTDTQYF
TRBJ1-2,.,TRBV10-3,once,TGTGCCATCAGTGAGTCTTATGCTTTGGACTATGGCTACACCTTC,CAISESYALDYGYTF
TRBJ2-3,.,TRBV27,.,TGTGCCAGCAGTGCCCGCACAGATACGCAGTATTTT,CASSARTDTQYF
TRBJ1-5,TRBD1,TRBV7-8,.,TGTGCCAGCAGCTTACGGGACAGGGGGCTCGGGAGTGAGCCCCAGCATTTT,CASSLRDRGLGSEPQHF